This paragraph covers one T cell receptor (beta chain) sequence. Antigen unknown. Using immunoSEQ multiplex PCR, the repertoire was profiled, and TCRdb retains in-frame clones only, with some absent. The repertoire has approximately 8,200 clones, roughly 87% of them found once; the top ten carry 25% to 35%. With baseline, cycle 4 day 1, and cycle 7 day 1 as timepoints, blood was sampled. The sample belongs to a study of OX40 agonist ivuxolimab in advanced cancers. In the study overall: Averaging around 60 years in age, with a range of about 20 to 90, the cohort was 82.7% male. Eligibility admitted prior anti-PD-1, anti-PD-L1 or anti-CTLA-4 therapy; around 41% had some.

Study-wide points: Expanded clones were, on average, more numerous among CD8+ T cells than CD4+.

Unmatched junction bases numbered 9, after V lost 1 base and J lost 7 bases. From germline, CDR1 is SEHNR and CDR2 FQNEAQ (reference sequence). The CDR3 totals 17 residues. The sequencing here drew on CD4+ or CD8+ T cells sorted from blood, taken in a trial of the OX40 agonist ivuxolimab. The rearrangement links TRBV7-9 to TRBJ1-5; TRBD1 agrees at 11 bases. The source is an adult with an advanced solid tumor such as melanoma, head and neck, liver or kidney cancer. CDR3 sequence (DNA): TGTGCCAGCAGCTTAGGGACAGGGGGCGGAAATTACCAGCCCCAGCATTTT. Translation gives CASSLGTGGGNYQPQHF. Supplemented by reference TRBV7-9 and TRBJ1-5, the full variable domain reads DTGVSQNPRHKITKRGQNVTFRCDPISEHNRLYWYRQTLGQGPEFLTYFQNEAQLEKSRLLSDRFSAERPKGSFSTLEIQRTEQGDSAMYLCASSLGTGGGNYQPQHFGDGTRLSIL.